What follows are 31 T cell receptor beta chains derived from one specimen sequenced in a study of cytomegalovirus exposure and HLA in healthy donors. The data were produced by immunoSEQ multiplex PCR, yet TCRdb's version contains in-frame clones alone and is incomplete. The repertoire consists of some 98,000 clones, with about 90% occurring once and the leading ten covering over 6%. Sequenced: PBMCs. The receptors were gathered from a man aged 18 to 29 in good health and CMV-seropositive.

The CDR3, as DNA: TGTGCCAGCAGTTACGGGACAGGGGATACGCAGTATTTT. It is translated as CASSYGTGDTQYF. J is TRBJ2-3 and V is TRBV6-6; the match to TRBD1 covers 9 bases. V lost 2 bases to trimming and J lost 6 bases; unmatched junction nucleotides: 0. Germline CDR1 reads MNHNY; CDR2 reads SVGAGI (reference sequence). The CDR3 runs to 13 residues.

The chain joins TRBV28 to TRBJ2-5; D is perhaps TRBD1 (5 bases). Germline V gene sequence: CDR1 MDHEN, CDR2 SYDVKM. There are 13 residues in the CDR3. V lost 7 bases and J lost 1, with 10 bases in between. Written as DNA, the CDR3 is TGTGCCAGCACTACAGGCGGCCAAGAGACCCAGTACTTC. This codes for CASTTGGQETQYF. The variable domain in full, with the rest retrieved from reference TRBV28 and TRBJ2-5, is DVKVTQSSRYLVKRTGEKVFLECVQDMDHENMFWYRQDPGLGLRLIYFSYDVKMKEKGDIPEGYSVSREKKERFSLILESASTNQTSMYLCASTTGGQETQYFGPGTRLLVL.

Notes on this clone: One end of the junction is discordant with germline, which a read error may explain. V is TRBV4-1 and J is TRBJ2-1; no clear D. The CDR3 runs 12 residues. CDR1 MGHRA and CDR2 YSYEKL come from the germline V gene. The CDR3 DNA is TGCGCCAGCAGCCCCGAATACACTGAGCAGTTCTTC. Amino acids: CASSPEYTEQFF.

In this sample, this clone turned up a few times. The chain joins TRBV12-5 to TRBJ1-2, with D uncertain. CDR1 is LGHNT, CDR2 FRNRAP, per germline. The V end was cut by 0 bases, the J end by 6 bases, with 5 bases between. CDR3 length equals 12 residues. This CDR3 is CASGLVQNGYTF. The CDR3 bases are TGTGCTAGTGGTTTGGTACAGAATGGCTACACCTTC.

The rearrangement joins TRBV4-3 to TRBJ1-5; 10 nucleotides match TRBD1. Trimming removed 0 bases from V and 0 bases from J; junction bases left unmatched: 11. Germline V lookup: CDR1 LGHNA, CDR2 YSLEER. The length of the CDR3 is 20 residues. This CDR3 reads CASSQEWQGQGTRSNQPQHF. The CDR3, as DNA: TGCGCCAGCAGCCAAGAGTGGCAGGGACAGGGGACCCGTAGCAATCAGCCCCAGCATTTT.

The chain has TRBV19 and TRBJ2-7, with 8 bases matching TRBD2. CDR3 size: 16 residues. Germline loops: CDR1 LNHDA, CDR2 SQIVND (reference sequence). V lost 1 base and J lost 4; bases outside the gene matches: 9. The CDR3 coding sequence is TGTGCCAGTAGTATAGCAAGCGGGGGACTTGGGTACGAGCAGTACTTC. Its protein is CASSIASGGLGYEQYF.

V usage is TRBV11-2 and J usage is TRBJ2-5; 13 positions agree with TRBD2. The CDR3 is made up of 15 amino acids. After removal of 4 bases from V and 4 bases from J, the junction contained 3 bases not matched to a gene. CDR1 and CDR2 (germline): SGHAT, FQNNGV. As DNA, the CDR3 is TGTGCCAGCAGCTCACTAGCGGGAGGGGTAGAGACCCAGTACTTC. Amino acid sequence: CASSSLAGGVETQYF.

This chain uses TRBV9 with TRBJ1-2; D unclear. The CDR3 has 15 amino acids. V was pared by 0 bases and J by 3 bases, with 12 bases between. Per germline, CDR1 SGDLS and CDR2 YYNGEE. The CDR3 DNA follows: TGTGCCAGCAGCGTAGCTAATCGGAGAGACTATGGCTACACCTTC. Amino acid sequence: CASSVANRRDYGYTF.

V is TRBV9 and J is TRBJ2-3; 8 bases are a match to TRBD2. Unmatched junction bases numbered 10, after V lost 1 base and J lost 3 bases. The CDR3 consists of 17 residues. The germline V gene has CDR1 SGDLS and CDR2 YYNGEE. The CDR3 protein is CASSVFPFAGGTDTQYF. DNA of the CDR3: TGTGCCAGCAGCGTATTTCCCTTCGCGGGGGGAACAGATACGCAGTATTTT. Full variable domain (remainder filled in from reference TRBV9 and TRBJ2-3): DSGVTQTPKHLITATGQRVTLRCSPRSGDLSVYWYQQSLDQGLQFLIQYYNGEERAKGNILERFSAQQFPDLHSELNLSSLELGDSALYFCASSVFPFAGGTDTQYFGPGTRLTVL.

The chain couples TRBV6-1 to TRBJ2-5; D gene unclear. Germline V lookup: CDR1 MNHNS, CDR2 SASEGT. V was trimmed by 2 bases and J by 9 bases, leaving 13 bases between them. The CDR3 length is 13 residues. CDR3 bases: TGTGCCAGCAGTGAACTTGGCGGATCGGCCCAGTACTTC. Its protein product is CASSELGGSAQYF.

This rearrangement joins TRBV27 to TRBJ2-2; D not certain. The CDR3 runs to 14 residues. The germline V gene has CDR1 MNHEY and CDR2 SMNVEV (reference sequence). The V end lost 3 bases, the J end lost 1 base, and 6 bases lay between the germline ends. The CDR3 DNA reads TGTGCCAGCAGTTTCGGGTGGAACACCGGGGAGCTGTTTTTT. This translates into CASSFGWNTGELFF.

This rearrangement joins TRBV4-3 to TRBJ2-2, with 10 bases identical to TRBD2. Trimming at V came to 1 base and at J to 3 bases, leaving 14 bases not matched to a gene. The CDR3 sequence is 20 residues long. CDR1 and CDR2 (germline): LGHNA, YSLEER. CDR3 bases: TGCGCCAGCAGCCAAGGTTCAGCGGGAGGGCCCGAATCGGACACCGGGGAGCTGTTTTTT. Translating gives CASSQGSAGGPESDTGELFF.

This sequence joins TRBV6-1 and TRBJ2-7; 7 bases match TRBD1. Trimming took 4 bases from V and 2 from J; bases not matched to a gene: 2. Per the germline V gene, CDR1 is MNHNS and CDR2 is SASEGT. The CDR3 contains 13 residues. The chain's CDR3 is CASSVGTAYEQYF. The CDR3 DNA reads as TGTGCCAGCAGTGTGGGGACAGCCTACGAGCAGTACTTC.

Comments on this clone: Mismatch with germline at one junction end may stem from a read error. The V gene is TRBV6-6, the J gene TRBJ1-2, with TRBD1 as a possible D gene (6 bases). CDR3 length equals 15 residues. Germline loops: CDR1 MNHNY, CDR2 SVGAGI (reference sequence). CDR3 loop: CASSNSDGQIYGYTF. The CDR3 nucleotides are TGTGCCAGCAGTAACTCAGATGGACAGATCTATGGCTACACCTTC.

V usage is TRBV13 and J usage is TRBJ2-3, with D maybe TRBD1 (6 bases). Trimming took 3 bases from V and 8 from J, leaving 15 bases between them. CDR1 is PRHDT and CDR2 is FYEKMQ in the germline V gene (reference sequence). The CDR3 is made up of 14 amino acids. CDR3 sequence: CASSFGQSPATQYF. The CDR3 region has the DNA TGTGCCAGCAGCTTCGGACAGAGTCCGGCTACGCAGTATTTT.

CDR3 sequence reads: CASSPRDYGTDTQYF. The CDR3 DNA reads TGTGCCAGCAGCCCCCGGGACTACGGCACAGATACGCAGTATTTT. V is TRBV9 and J is TRBJ2-3; 7 bases align to TRBD2. Germline lookup yields CDR1 SGDLS and CDR2 YYNGEE. V lost 4 bases and J lost 1; bases outside the gene matches: 6. This CDR3 contains 15 residues.

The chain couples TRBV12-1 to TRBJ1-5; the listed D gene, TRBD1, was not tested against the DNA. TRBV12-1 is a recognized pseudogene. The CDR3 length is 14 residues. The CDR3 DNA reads TGTGCCAGCAGCCGCAGGACAATACACCAGCCCCAGCATTTT. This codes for CASSRRTIHQPQHF.

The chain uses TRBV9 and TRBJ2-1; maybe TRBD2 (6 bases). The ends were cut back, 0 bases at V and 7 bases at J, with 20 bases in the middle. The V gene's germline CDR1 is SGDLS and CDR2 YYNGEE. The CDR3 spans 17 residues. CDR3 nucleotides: TGTGCCAGCAGCGTAGAGCGGGCGGGTCTCTCTGCGAATGAGCAGTTCTTC. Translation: CASSVERAGLSANEQFF.

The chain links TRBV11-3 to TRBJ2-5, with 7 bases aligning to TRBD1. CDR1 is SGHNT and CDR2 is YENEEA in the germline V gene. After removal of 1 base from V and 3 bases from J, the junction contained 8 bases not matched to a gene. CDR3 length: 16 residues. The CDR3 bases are TGTGCCAGCAGCTTAGTTAGGGGGCTCGAAGAAGAGACCCAGTACTTC. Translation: CASSLVRGLEEETQYF.

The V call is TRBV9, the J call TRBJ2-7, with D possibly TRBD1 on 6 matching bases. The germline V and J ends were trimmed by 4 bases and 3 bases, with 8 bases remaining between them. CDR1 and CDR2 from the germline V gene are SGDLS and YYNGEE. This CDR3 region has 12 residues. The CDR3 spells CASSLDSYEQYF. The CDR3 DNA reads TGTGCCAGCAGCTTGGACAGCTACGAGCAGTACTTC.

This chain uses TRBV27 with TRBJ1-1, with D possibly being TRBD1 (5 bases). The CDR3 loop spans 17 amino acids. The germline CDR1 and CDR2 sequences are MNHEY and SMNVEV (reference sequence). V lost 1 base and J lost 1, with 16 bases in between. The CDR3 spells CASSLLGARFENTEAFF. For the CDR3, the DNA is TGTGCCAGCAGTTTATTAGGGGCCCGTTTTGAGAACACTGAAGCTTTCTTT.

The DNA for the CDR3 is TGCGCCAGCAGTCAAACTAGCGGGAGAACAGATACGCAGTATTTT. Its protein product is CASSQTSGRTDTQYF. This chain uses TRBV5-1 with TRBJ2-3; 11 bases fit TRBD2. The trim removed 5 bases at V and 3 bases at J, leaving 5 bases unmatched. The V gene's germline CDR1 is SGHRS and CDR2 YFSETQ. CDR3 length: 15 residues.

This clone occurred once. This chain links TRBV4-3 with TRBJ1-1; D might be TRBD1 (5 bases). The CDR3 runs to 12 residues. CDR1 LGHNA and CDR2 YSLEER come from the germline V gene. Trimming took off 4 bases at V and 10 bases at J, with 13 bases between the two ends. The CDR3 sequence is CASSRQGSTAFF. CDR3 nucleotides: TGCGCCAGCAGCCGGCAGGGTTCCACAGCTTTCTTT.

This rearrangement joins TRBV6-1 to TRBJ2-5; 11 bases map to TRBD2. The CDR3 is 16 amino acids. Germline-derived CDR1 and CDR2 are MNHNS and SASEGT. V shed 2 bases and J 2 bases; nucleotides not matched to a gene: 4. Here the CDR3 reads CASSELAGGPQETQYF. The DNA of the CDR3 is TGTGCCAGCAGTGAATTAGCGGGGGGGCCACAAGAGACCCAGTACTTC.

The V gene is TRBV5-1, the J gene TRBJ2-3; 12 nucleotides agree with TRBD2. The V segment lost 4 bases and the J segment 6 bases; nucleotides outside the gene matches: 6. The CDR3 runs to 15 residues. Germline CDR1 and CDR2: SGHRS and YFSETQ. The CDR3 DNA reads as TGCGCCAGCAGCCTTGCACTAGCGGGGGGCGATACGCAGTATTTT. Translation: CASSLALAGGDTQYF.

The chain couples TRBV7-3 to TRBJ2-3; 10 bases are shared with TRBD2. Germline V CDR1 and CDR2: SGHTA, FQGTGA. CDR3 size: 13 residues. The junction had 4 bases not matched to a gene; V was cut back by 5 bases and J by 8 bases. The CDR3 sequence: CASSLAGASTQYF. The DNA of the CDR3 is TGTGCCAGCAGCCTAGCGGGAGCCTCTACGCAGTATTTT. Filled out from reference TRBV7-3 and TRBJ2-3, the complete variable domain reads GAGVSQTPSNKVTEKGKYVELRCDPISGHTALYWYRQSLGQGPEFLIYFQGTGAADDSGLPNDRFFAVRPEGSVSTLKIQRTERGDSAVYLCASSLAGASTQYFGPGTRLTVL.

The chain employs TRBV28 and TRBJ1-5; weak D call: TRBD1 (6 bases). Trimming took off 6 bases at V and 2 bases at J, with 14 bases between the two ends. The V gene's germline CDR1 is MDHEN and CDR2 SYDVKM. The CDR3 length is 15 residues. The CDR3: CASRMDSEGNQPQHF. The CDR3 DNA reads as TGTGCCAGCAGGATGGACAGTGAGGGCAATCAGCCCCAGCATTTT.

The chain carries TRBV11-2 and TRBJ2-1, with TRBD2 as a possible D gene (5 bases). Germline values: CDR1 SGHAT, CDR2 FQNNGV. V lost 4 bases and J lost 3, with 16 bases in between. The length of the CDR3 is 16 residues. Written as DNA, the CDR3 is TGTGCCAGCAGCTCAGGAGGTCTAGCTGTCTACAATGAGCAGTTCTTC. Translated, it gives CASSSGGLAVYNEQFF.

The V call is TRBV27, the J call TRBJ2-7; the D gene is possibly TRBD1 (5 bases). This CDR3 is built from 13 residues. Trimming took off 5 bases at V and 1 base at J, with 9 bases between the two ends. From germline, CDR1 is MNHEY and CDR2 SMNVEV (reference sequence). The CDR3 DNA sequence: TGTGCCAGCAGTACCCGGACATCCTACGAGCAGTACTTC. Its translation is CASSTRTSYEQYF.

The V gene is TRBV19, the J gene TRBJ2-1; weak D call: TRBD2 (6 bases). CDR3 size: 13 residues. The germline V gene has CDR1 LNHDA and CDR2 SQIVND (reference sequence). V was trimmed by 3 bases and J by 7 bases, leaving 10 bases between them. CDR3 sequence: CASSIGGVNEQFF. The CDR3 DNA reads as TGTGCCAGTAGTATTGGAGGGGTTAATGAGCAGTTCTTC.

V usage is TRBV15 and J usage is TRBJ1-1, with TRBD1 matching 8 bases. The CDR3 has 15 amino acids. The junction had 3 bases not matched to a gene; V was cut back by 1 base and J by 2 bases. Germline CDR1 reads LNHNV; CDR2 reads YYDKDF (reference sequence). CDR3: CATSRGQGFNTEAFF. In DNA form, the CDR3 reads TGTGCCACCAGCAGAGGACAGGGGTTCAACACTGAAGCTTTCTTT.